This entry lists 29 T cell receptor beta chains sequenced from one sample in a study of identical twins. Each CDR3 protein gets one entry after TCRdb re-called the 5' RACE reads with MiXCR. Among approximately 670,000 distinct CDR3 sequences listed, 5.5% to 6.5% were seen once. The source material was naive T cells sorted from blood. The source is a young man in good health.

The sample holds a few counts of this clonotype. CDR3 sequence (DNA): TGTGCCAGCAGCCAAGCTAGCGGGGTTTATAATGAGCAGTTCTTC. It yields the protein CASSQASGVYNEQFF. V and J are TRBV4-2 and TRBJ2-1; the match to TRBD2 covers 9 bases. Germline values: CDR1 LGHNA, CDR2 YNFKEQ. The CDR3 spans 15 residues. The J segment lost 7 bases and the V segment lost 1 base, leaving 5 bases of the junction unmatched.

This clonotype was seen a few times. The genes are TRBV29-1 and TRBJ2-5; D is ambiguous. V was pared by 0 bases and J by 1 base, with 9 bases between. The germline gives CDR1 SQVTM, CDR2 ANQGSEA. This CDR3 has 14 amino acids. CDR3 nucleotide sequence: TGCAGCGTTGAAGAGATCGGCAGCCAAGAGACCCAGTACTTC. Translated, it gives CSVEEIGSQETQYF.

CDR3 loop: CATSVSSSSYEQYF. CDR3 nucleotide sequence: TGTGCCACCAGCGTTTCGTCCAGCTCCTACGAGCAGTACTTC. V is TRBV15 and J is TRBJ2-7; D remains ambiguous. The CDR3 runs 14 residues. Trimming took 5 bases from V and 0 from J, leaving 11 bases between them. Per germline, CDR1 LNHNV and CDR2 YYDKDF (reference sequence).

This clonotype has at least ten counts. The rearrangement uses TRBV12-3 or TRBV12-4 and TRBJ2-2; 10 bases agree with TRBD1. Trimming at V came to 7 bases and at J to 7 bases, leaving 9 bases not matched to a gene. The CDR3 has 15 residues. The CDR3 reads CASIPDRGRGGELFF. The CDR3 DNA follows: TGTGCCAGCATCCCCGACAGGGGGCGCGGCGGGGAGCTGTTTTTT.

This chain joins TRBV24-1 and TRBJ2-1, with D perhaps being TRBD1 or TRBD2 (5 bases each). Germline CDR1 KGHDR, CDR2 SFDVKD. The CDR3 contains 14 residues. V was clipped by 4 bases and J by 7 bases, with 13 bases between them. The CDR3 sequence is CATSDPYWGNEQFF. In nucleotides, the CDR3 is TGTGCCACCAGTGACCCTTATTGGGGGAATGAGCAGTTCTTC.

This clonotype has a count of ten or more. V and J are TRBV6-5 and TRBJ1-1, with D possibly being TRBD1 (5 bases). Trimming stripped 7 bases from V and 4 bases from J, with 13 bases between. The CDR3 has 13 amino acids. The germline V gene encodes CDR1 MNHEY and CDR2 SVGAGI. The CDR3 loop reads CASITAGLTEAFF. DNA for the CDR3: TGTGCCAGCATTACGGCGGGACTCACTGAAGCTTTCTTT.

This clonotype was picked up a small number of times. The V and J genes are TRBV5-1 and TRBJ1-1; the match to TRBD1 covers 7 bases. The CDR3 is 14 residues long. V lost 2 bases, J lost 7 bases, and 8 bases stayed unmatched. Germline CDR1 SGHRS, CDR2 YFSETQ. Here the CDR3 DNA reads TGCGCCAGCAGCTTCAGGGGGTTTGAGGGTGAAGCTTTCTTT. Protein: CASSFRGFEGEAFF.

This clonotype was picked up many times. V is TRBV20-1 and J is TRBJ1-6; D possibly corresponds to TRBD1 (6 bases). With 1 base removed from V and 6 bases from J, the gap between germline ends came to 19 bases. CDR3 length: 17 residues. Germline values: CDR1 DFQATT, CDR2 SNEGSKA (reference sequence). The CDR3 loop reads CSARAAQGWFGNSPLHF. In DNA form, the CDR3 reads TGCAGTGCTAGAGCCGCACAGGGTTGGTTCGGTAATTCACCCCTCCACTTT.

This clonotype was seen many times. The chain is built from TRBV5-1 and TRBJ1-1; D remains ambiguous. In germline, CDR1 is SGHRS, CDR2 YFSETQ. The length of the CDR3 is 13 residues. V was clipped by 6 bases and J by 1 base, with 10 bases between them. The CDR3 nucleotides read TGCGCCAGCACGGCGCGGGAGAACACTGAAGCTTTCTTT. Amino acids: CASTARENTEAFF.

This clonotype was recorded many times. This chain uses TRBV9 with TRBJ1-1; TRBD1 agrees at 11 bases. After removal of 3 bases from V and 3 bases from J, the junction contained 7 bases not matched to a gene. Germline V gene sequence: CDR1 SGDLS, CDR2 YYNGEE. The CDR3 runs to 16 residues. CDR3 in amino acids: CASSGNRDRGDTEAFF. DNA for the CDR3: TGTGCCAGCAGCGGAAACCGGGACAGGGGGGACACTGAAGCTTTCTTT.

This clonotype was counted ten times or more. The genes are TRBV5-5 and TRBJ2-4, with D maybe TRBD2 (5 bases). Looked up from germline, CDR1 is SGHKS and CDR2 is YYEKEE (reference sequence). The CDR3 spans 13 residues. V gave up 4 bases and J gave up 9 bases, with 14 bases separating them. CDR3 in amino acids: CASSTGPEGIQYF. CDR3 bases: TGTGCCAGCAGCACCGGACCCGAGGGCATTCAGTACTTC.

This clonotype was seen only a few times. J is TRBJ2-7 and V is TRBV6-5, with 10 bases identical to TRBD1. CDR3 length: 16 amino acids. The V gene's germline CDR1 is MNHEY and CDR2 SVGAGI. The V segment lost 0 bases and the J segment 3 bases; nucleotides outside the gene matches: 5. The DNA for the CDR3 is TGTGCCAGCAGTTACTCCCGGGACAGGGGCTACTACGAGCAGTACTTC. Translating gives CASSYSRDRGYYEQYF.

This clonotype was seen more than once but under ten times. This sequence joins TRBV29-1 and TRBJ2-2; 7 nucleotides match TRBD1. Trimming removed 7 bases from V and 1 base from J; junction bases left unmatched: 3. The CDR3 has 13 residues. Germline V gene lookup returns CDR1 SQVTM and CDR2 ANQGSEA. The CDR3 region has the DNA TGCAGCGGGCGACAGGGGAACACCGGGGAGCTGTTTTTT. This codes for CSGRQGNTGELFF.

This clonotype has ten or more counts. The gene calls are TRBV12-3 or TRBV12-4 and TRBJ2-7; D is unresolved. Trimming stripped 3 bases from V and 1 base from J, with 7 bases between. The CDR3 is 13 amino acids. CDR3: CASSFGESYEQYF. CDR3 nucleotide sequence: TGTGCCAGCAGTTTTGGAGAGTCCTACGAGCAGTACTTC.

The sample holds many counts of this clonotype. The chain combines TRBV13 with TRBJ2-7; 9 bases align to TRBD2. Trimming at V came to 5 bases and at J to 3 bases, leaving 5 bases not matched to a gene. The length of the CDR3 is 14 residues. CDR1 and CDR2 (germline): PRHDT, FYEKMQ (reference sequence). CDR3 bases: TGTGCCAGCAGCCCACTGCGGGAGGGCTACGAGCAGTACTTC. Amino acids: CASSPLREGYEQYF.

The rearrangement links TRBV7-9 to TRBJ2-7, with D perhaps TRBD1 (6 bases). This CDR3 region has 13 residues. Between the trimmed V and J ends, which lost 5 bases and 11 bases, there was a span of 19 bases. Germline V gene lookup returns CDR1 SEHNR and CDR2 FQNEAQ (reference sequence). The DNA of the CDR3 is TGTGCCAGCAGCCTATACGCCGGGACAAGGAAGTACGTC. Residues: CASSLYAGTRKYV.

There are many counts of this clonotype. The chain's CDR3 is CASSSPAAEAFF. The CDR3 nucleotides read TGTGCCAGCAGTTCTCCAGCCGCCGAAGCTTTCTTT. The genes are TRBV5-6 and TRBJ1-1, with D unclear. Germline V gene data show CDR1 as SGHDT and CDR2 as YYEEEE. The CDR3 covers 12 residues. V lost 5 bases to trimming and J lost 8 bases, with 13 bases between them.

This clonotype has ten or more counts. The chain carries TRBV12-3 or TRBV12-4 and TRBJ2-1, with 11 bases fitting TRBD1. The junction had 1 base not matched to a gene; V was cut back by 2 bases and J by 7 bases. This CDR3 is built from 14 residues. CDR3 DNA: TGTGCCAGCAGTTTATGGGACAGGGGGAATGAGCAGTTCTTC. Encoded protein: CASSLWDRGNEQFF.

This clonotype was seen a handful of times. The rearrangement joins TRBV29-1 to TRBJ2-1; TRBD1 matches at 11 bases. CDR1 and CDR2 (germline): SQVTM, ANQGSEA. Trimming removed 7 bases from V and 14 bases from J; junction bases left unmatched: 7. The length of the CDR3 is 11 residues. The CDR3 sequence: CSAGTGQGEFF. The CDR3 bases are TGCAGCGCCGGGACGGGACAGGGGGAGTTCTTC.

The chain carries TRBV7-9 and TRBJ2-2; TRBD1 matches 7 bases. Unmatched junction bases numbered 8, after V lost 7 bases and J lost 0 bases. Germline V gene lookup returns CDR1 SEHNR and CDR2 FQNEAQ (reference sequence). The CDR3 loop spans 16 amino acids. The CDR3 here is CASISPQGANTGELFF. The DNA for the CDR3 is TGTGCCAGCATCTCACCCCAGGGGGCGAACACCGGGGAGCTGTTTTTT.

A few counts support this clonotype. The chain links TRBV24-1 to TRBJ2-2, with D maybe TRBD2 (5 bases). V was cut by 6 bases and J by 2 bases, with 15 bases left in between. Germline V gene data show CDR1 as KGHDR and CDR2 as SFDVKD. The CDR3 covers 16 residues. The chain's CDR3 is CATSQQAETNTGELFF. The CDR3 DNA follows: TGTGCCACCAGTCAGCAAGCGGAGACCAACACCGGGGAGCTGTTTTTT.

This clonotype was counted once. V gene TRBV27 combines with J gene TRBJ1-6; 11 positions agree with TRBD1. The CDR3 has 19 amino acids. Germline loops: CDR1 MNHEY, CDR2 SMNVEV (reference sequence). The junction had 14 bases not matched to a gene; V was cut back by 0 bases and J by 10 bases. CDR3 coding DNA: TGTGCCAGCAGTTTATCCCCCCCCCGTGGACAGGGGGCAAGATCACCCCTCCACTTT. This gives the protein CASSLSPPRGQGARSPLHF.

This clonotype was recorded many times. V usage is TRBV7-2 and J usage is TRBJ1-1; TRBD1 might be the D (6 bases). From germline, CDR1 is SGHTA and CDR2 FQGNSA. V was cut by 5 bases and J by 4 bases, with 17 bases left in between. The CDR3 spans 15 residues. The CDR3 DNA is TGTGCCAGCAGCCCGCTCTGGGGGGCGGCCACTGAAGCTTTCTTT. Protein sequence: CASSPLWGAATEAFF.

The chain links TRBV20-1 to TRBJ2-3, with TRBD2 matching over 12 bases. J was trimmed by 4 bases and V by 3 bases; bases with no gene match: 5. The CDR3 spans 15 residues. Germline CDR1 DFQATT, CDR2 SNEGSKA (reference sequence). CDR3 region: CSASSGLAGPDTQYF. In DNA form, the CDR3 reads TGCAGTGCTAGTTCAGGACTAGCGGGACCAGATACGCAGTATTTT.

This clonotype showed up just a few times. The J gene is TRBJ2-3, the V gene TRBV6-1, with TRBD2 identical over 10 bases. V lost 6 bases, J lost 2 bases, and 2 bases stayed unmatched. Germline lookup yields CDR1 MNHNS and CDR2 SASEGT. The CDR3 has 14 amino acids. Here the CDR3 reads CASRSGRDTDTQYF. For the CDR3, the DNA is TGTGCCAGCAGGAGCGGGAGGGACACAGATACGCAGTATTTT.

This clonotype was recorded a few times. The CDR3 bases are TGTGCCGGTGGGACAGGGACCAATGAGCAGTTCTTC. It specifies CAGGTGTNEQFF. V usage is TRBV7-9 and J usage is TRBJ2-1; 9 nucleotides match TRBD1. Germline CDR1 reads SEHNR; CDR2 reads FQNEAQ (reference sequence). The CDR3 loop spans 12 amino acids. V shed 11 bases and J 6 bases; nucleotides not matched to a gene: 5.

In this sample, this clonotype turned up many times. This chain uses TRBV24-1 with TRBJ2-5, with TRBD2 matching over 10 bases. The germline V gene encodes CDR1 KGHDR and CDR2 SFDVKD. The trim removed 6 bases at V and 5 bases at J, leaving 5 bases unmatched. This CDR3 has 14 amino acids. The chain's CDR3 is CATSPAGGSETQYF. CDR3 coding DNA: TGTGCCACCAGTCCAGCGGGAGGGAGCGAGACCCAGTACTTC.

The V gene is TRBV15, the J gene TRBJ2-6, with 10 bases identical to TRBD1. The junction had 7 bases not matched to a gene; V was cut back by 0 bases and J by 2 bases. The CDR3 contains 19 residues. The germline CDR1 and CDR2 sequences are LNHNV and YYDKDF (reference sequence). CDR3 amino acids: CATSRELSGQGAGANVLTF. CDR3 coding DNA: TGTGCCACCAGCAGAGAGTTATCCGGACAGGGGGCTGGGGCCAACGTCCTGACTTTC.

This clonotype was seen many times. The chain employs TRBV11-2 and TRBJ2-1, with 9 nucleotides matching TRBD2. Germline-derived CDR1 and CDR2 are SGHAT and FQNNGV. The CDR3 covers 15 residues. J gave up 5 bases and V 4 bases, and 6 bases lay outside the gene matches. The CDR3 region has the DNA TGTGCCAGCAGCTCCACGGCGGGGGGGGACAATGAGCAGTTCTTC. This encodes CASSSTAGGDNEQFF.